Below, 20 T cell receptor beta chains from the same sample are listed, as sequenced in a study of shared clonotypes between healthy human individuals. Some clones are missing from TCRdb's copy, which holds only in-frame ones; the method was immunoSEQ multiplex PCR. The sample records 1.5 million to 2.5 million clones, 85% to 95% being singletons. Cells designated naive CD8 were CD45RO-negative and were positively selected for CCR7, with terminally differentiated effector memory CD45RA+ cells excluded. The sequenced material came from naive CD8+ T cells sorted from blood. These receptors originate from a man between 18 and 35 years old in good health.

The chain has TRBV5-6 and TRBJ1-1; D is unclear. Trimming stripped 0 bases from V and 0 bases from J, with 9 bases between. The CDR3 sequence is 15 residues long. Germline V lookup: CDR1 SGHDT, CDR2 YYEEEE. This chain's CDR3 is CASSLEERMNTEAFF. In DNA form, the CDR3 reads TGTGCCAGCAGCTTGGAGGAGAGAATGAACACTGAAGCTTTCTTT.

This chain joins TRBV7-2 and TRBJ1-5; D gene uncertain. The CDR3 has 15 amino acids. Trimming removed 0 bases from V and 6 bases from J, with 12 bases in between. Germline values: CDR1 SGHTA, CDR2 FQGNSA. CDR3 nucleotide sequence: TGTGCCAGCAGCTTAGCCCTCGCTAGTCGTCAGCCCCAGCATTTT. Its translation is CASSLALASRQPQHF.

V usage is TRBV9 and J usage is TRBJ2-3; D possibly matches TRBD1 or TRBD2 (5 bases each). The CDR3 consists of 17 residues. Germline loops: CDR1 SGDLS, CDR2 YYNGEE. V was pared by 0 bases and J by 2 bases, with 16 bases between. The CDR3 DNA is TGTGCCAGCAGCGTAGTCCCTCTAGGGGACCACACAGATACGCAGTATTTT. Protein: CASSVVPLGDHTDTQYF.

The chain links TRBV5-4 to TRBJ2-7; D may be TRBD1 or TRBD2 (5 bases each). The V end was cut by 0 bases, the J end by 3 bases, with 13 bases between. The CDR3 loop spans 15 amino acids. Germline V gene sequence: CDR1 SGHNT, CDR2 YYREEE (reference sequence). The CDR3 coding sequence is TGTGCCAGCAGCTTGGACCGGGACCACCACTACGAGCAGTACTTC. It translates to CASSLDRDHHYEQYF.

As regards this clone: In the same sample, other DNA sequences code for this CDR3. This rearrangement joins TRBV2 to TRBJ2-7, with TRBD2 matching over 8 bases. Germline loops: CDR1 SNHLY, CDR2 FYNNEI. With V trimmed by 1 base and J by 2 bases, 4 bases remained unmatched. The CDR3 loop spans 15 amino acids. CDR3 region: CASSEGGGSPYEQYF. CDR3 bases: TGTGCCAGCAGTGAAGGCGGGGGGTCTCCCTACGAGCAGTACTTC.

The chain has TRBV27 and TRBJ2-7; 10 positions agree with TRBD1. CDR3 length: 17 amino acids. Trimming removed 0 bases from V and 2 bases from J; junction bases left unmatched: 7. CDR1 and CDR2 (germline): MNHEY, SMNVEV (reference sequence). CDR3 coding DNA: TGTGCCAGCAGTTTATCGATCGCGACAGGGGGCCCCTACGAGCAGTACTTC. Translating it yields CASSLSIATGGPYEQYF.

This chain links TRBV6-5 with TRBJ2-3; the D call may be TRBD1 or TRBD2 (5 bases each). Germline V gene sequence: CDR1 MNHEY, CDR2 SVGAGI. The CDR3 runs to 14 residues. Trimming cost V 5 bases and J 0 bases, with 9 bases left between them. The chain's CDR3 is CASSQGDSTDTQYF. The CDR3 DNA reads TGTGCCAGCAGTCAAGGGGACAGCACAGATACGCAGTATTTT.

This rearrangement joins TRBV4-1 to TRBJ2-1; 14 positions match TRBD2. V trimming: 3 bases; J trimming: 8 bases; junction bases outside the gene matches: 3. Germline V gene data show CDR1 as MGHRA and CDR2 as YSYEKL. The CDR3 sequence is 15 residues long. In DNA form, the CDR3 reads TGCGCCAGCAGCCAGGGACTAGCGGGAGTTGATGAGCAGTTCTTC. Its translation is CASSQGLAGVDEQFF.

The rearrangement joins TRBV4-1 to TRBJ2-3, with D possibly matching TRBD1 (5 bases). Between the trimmed V and J ends, which lost 1 base and 0 bases, there was a span of 11 bases. The CDR3 sequence is 16 residues long. Germline assignment: CDR1 MGHRA and CDR2 YSYEKL. CDR3 in amino acids: CASSQVAWTSTDTQYF. CDR3 DNA: TGCGCCAGCAGCCAAGTCGCCTGGACAAGCACAGATACGCAGTATTTT.

This chain joins TRBV7-8 and TRBJ1-2; the D is unclear. V lost 8 bases and J lost 0, with 19 bases in between. CDR1 and CDR2 (germline): SGHVS, FQNEAQ. The CDR3 extends over 16 amino acids. CDR3 sequence reads: CASGKGSAVSNYGYTF. CDR3 DNA: TGTGCCAGCGGAAAAGGATCGGCAGTCTCTAACTATGGCTACACCTTC.

The rearrangement links TRBV5-6 to TRBJ2-5; D unclear. In germline, CDR1 is SGHDT, CDR2 YYEEEE. V was pared by 4 bases and J by 1 base, with 8 bases between. The CDR3 totals 13 residues. The CDR3: CASSPPGQETQYF. CDR3 nucleotide sequence: TGTGCCAGCAGCCCCCCGGGCCAAGAGACCCAGTACTTC.

The CDR3 protein is CASSQDLGTEAFF. For the CDR3, the DNA is TGTGCCAGCAGTCAGGACCTGGGGACTGAAGCTTTCTTT. The rearrangement uses TRBV5-4 and TRBJ1-1; no clear D. This CDR3 has 13 residues. Germline assignment: CDR1 SGHNT and CDR2 YYREEE (reference sequence). With 5 bases removed from V and 5 bases from J, the gap between germline ends came to 13 bases.

The chain couples TRBV29-1 to TRBJ2-3; D is uncertain. V dropped 4 bases and J dropped 4 bases, with 21 bases sitting between them. The CDR3 extends over 16 amino acids. Germline CDR1 SQVTM, CDR2 ANQGSEA. In DNA, the CDR3 is TGCAGCGTTGTTTCGGTCAGCCCCTATCTTCCAGATACGCAGTATTTT. This encodes CSVVSVSPYLPDTQYF.

The chain combines TRBV13 with TRBJ2-3; TRBD2 is a possible D gene (5 bases). Trimming pared 5 bases from V and 4 bases from J, leaving 16 bases between. CDR1 and CDR2 from the germline V gene are PRHDT and FYEKMQ (reference sequence). The CDR3 contains 15 residues. CDR3 in amino acids: CASSQTDFAPDTQYF. The CDR3 bases are TGTGCCAGCAGCCAGACGGACTTTGCCCCAGATACGCAGTATTTT.

This clone turned up a few times. This chain connects TRBV20-1 to TRBJ1-2; D may be TRBD1 (6 bases). This CDR3 comprises 11 residues. The V gene's germline CDR1 is DFQATT and CDR2 SNEGSKA (reference sequence). Trimming removed 5 bases from V and 5 bases from J, with 9 bases in between. The CDR3 sequence is CSAGRGYGYTF. CDR3 nucleotide sequence: TGCAGTGCTGGCAGGGGATATGGCTACACCTTC.

The chain couples TRBV13 to TRBJ2-7; no definite D call. The CDR3 has 12 amino acids. CDR1 PRHDT and CDR2 FYEKMQ come from the germline V gene (reference sequence). Trimming removed 1 base at V and 6 bases at J, with 7 bases between. CDR3 bases: TGTGCCAGCAGCTTAGATGCCGGCGAGCAGTACTTC. This translates into CASSLDAGEQYF.

The V and J genes are TRBV2 and TRBJ1-5; TRBD1 is a possible D gene (5 bases). Trimming cost V 3 bases and J 0 bases, with 21 bases left between them. The CDR3 runs 19 residues. Germline CDR1 is SNHLY and CDR2 is FYNNEI. The chain's CDR3 is CASSDSRDDKPYSNQPQHF. CDR3 DNA sequence: TGTGCCAGCAGTGATAGCAGGGACGACAAACCGTATAGCAATCAGCCCCAGCATTTT.

V is TRBV9 and J is TRBJ2-3; maybe TRBD1 (5 bases). The CDR3 contains 17 residues. Between the trimmed V and J ends, which lost 0 bases and 3 bases, there was a span of 17 bases. CDR1 is SGDLS and CDR2 is YYNGEE in the germline V gene. CDR3: CASSVGQSGLFTDTQYF. CDR3 nucleotides: TGTGCCAGCAGCGTAGGACAATCAGGGCTTTTTACAGATACGCAGTATTTT. The whole variable domain, remainder taken from reference TRBV9 and TRBJ2-3, is DSGVTQTPKHLITATGQRVTLRCSPRSGDLSVYWYQQSLDQGLQFLIQYYNGEERAKGNILERFSAQQFPDLHSELNLSSLELGDSALYFCASSVGQSGLFTDTQYFGPGTRLTVL.

The chain is built from TRBV5-6 and TRBJ1-5; weak D call: TRBD1 (5 bases). This CDR3 region has 14 residues. CDR1 is SGHDT, CDR2 YYEEEE, per germline. V lost 2 bases and J lost 7, with 13 bases in between. The CDR3 spells CASSFGQGGQPQHF. CDR3 sequence (DNA): TGTGCCAGCAGCTTCGGGCAGGGCGGGCAGCCCCAGCATTTT.

This clone is a singleton in its sample. The CDR3 region has the DNA TGTGCCAGCAGTTTTCGCGGGAGTGGTAATGAGCAGTTCTTC. Translation gives CASSFRGSGNEQFF. This rearrangement joins TRBV27 to TRBJ2-1, with TRBD2 matching 7 bases. V gave up 3 bases and J gave up 7 bases; unmatched junction bases: 6. Germline CDR1 is MNHEY and CDR2 is SMNVEV (reference sequence). The CDR3 contains 14 residues.